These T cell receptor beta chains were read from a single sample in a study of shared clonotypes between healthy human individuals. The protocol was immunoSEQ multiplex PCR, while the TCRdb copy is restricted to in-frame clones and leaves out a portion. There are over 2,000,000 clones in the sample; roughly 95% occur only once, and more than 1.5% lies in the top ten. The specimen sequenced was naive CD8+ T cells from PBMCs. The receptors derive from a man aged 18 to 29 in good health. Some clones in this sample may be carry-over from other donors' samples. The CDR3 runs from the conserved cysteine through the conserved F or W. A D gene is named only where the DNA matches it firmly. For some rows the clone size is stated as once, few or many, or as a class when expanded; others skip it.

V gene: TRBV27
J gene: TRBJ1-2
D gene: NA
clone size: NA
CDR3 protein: CATYTPYGYTF
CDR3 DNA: TGTGCCACCTACACCCCCTATGGCTACACCTTC

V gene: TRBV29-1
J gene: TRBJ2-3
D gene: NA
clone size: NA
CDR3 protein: CSAGQTDTQYF
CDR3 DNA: TGCAGCGCCGGACAGACAGATACGCAGTATTTT

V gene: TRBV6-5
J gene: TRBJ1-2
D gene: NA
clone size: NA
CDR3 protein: CASSYSRGDGYTF
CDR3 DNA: TGTGCCAGCAGTTACTCGAGGGGCGATGGCTACACCTTC

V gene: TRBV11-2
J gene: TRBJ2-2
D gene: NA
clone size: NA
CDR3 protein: CASSSPQGFRTGELFF
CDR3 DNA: TGTGCCAGCAGCTCTCCCCAGGGTTTTCGCACCGGGGAGCTGTTTTTT

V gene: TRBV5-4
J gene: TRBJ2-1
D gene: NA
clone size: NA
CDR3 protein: CASSFSAGRAYNEQFF
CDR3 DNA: TGTGCCAGCAGCTTTTCGGCCGGTCGAGCCTACAATGAGCAGTTCTTC

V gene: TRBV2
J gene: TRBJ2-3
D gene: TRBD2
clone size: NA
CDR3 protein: CASSETAGAATDTQYF
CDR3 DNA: TGTGCCAGCAGTGAAACGGCGGGAGCAGCCACAGATACGCAGTATTTT

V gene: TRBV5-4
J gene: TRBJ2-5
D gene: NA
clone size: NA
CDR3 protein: CASSFDYRETQYF
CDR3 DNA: TGTGCCAGCAGCTTTGACTACCGGGAGACCCAGTACTTC

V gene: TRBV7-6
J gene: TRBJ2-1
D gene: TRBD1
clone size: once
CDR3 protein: CASSAEGQAHNEQFF
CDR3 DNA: TGTGCCAGCAGCGCAGAGGGACAGGCTCACAATGAGCAGTTCTTC

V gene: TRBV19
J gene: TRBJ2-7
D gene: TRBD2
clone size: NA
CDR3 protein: CASSIWASGRTYEQYF
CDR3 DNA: TGTGCCAGTAGTATATGGGCTAGCGGGAGGACCTACGAGCAGTACTTC

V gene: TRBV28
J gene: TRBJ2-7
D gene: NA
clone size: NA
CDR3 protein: CASRQAGVHEQYF
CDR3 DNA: TGTGCCAGCAGGCAGGCCGGGGTCCACGAGCAGTACTTC

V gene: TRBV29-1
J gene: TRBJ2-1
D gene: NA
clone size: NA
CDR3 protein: CSASTGSYNEQFF
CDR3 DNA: TGCAGCGCTTCGACGGGTTCCTACAATGAGCAGTTCTTC

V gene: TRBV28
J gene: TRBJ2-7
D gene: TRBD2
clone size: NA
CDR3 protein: CASSRTSESYEQYF
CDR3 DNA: TGTGCCAGCAGCCGGACTAGCGAATCCTACGAGCAGTACTTC

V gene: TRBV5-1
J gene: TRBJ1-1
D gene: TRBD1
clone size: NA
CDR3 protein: CASSLPGGTARNTEAFF
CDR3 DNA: TGCGCCAGCAGCCTACCTGGAGGGACAGCCAGGAACACTGAAGCTTTCTTT

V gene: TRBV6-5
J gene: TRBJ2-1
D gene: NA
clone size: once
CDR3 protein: CASSYYPGEGDNEQFF
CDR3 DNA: TGTGCCAGCAGTTATTATCCAGGGGAGGGGGACAATGAGCAGTTCTTC

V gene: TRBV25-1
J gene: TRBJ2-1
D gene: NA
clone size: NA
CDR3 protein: CASSVMSGPAYNEQFF
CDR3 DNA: TGTGCCAGCAGTGTCATGAGCGGGCCCGCTTACAATGAGCAGTTCTTC

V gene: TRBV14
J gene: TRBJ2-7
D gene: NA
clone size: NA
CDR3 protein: CASSQVLSPYEQYF
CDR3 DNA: TGTGCCAGCAGCCAAGTACTATCGCCCTACGAGCAGTACTTC

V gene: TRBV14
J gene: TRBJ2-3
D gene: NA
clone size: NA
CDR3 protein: CASSGSRTDTQYF
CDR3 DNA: TGTGCCAGCAGTGGTTCGAGGACAGATACGCAGTATTTT

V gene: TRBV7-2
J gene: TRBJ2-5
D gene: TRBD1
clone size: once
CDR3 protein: CASSLGQGVPFQETQYF
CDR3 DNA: TGTGCCAGCAGCTTAGGGCAGGGGGTCCCCTTCCAAGAGACCCAGTACTTC

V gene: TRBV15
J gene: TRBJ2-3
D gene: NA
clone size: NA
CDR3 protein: CATSEGVDTQYF
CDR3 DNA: TGTGCCACCAGCGAGGGGGTGGATACGCAGTATTTT

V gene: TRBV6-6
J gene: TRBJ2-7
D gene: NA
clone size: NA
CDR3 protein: CASRQDTYEQYF
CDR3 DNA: TGTGCCAGCAGACAGGACACCTACGAGCAGTACTTC

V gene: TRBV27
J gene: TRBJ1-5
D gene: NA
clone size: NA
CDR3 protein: CASSPPGAGFNQPQHF
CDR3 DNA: TGTGCCAGCAGTCCCCCGGGGGCGGGATTTAATCAGCCCCAGCATTTT

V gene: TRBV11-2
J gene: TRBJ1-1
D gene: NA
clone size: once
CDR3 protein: CASSFRGENTEAFF
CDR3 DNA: TGTGCCAGCAGCTTCAGGGGTGAGAACACTGAAGCTTTCTTT

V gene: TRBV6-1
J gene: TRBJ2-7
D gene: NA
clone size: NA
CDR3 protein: CASSERLYYEQYF
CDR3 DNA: TGTGCCAGCAGTGAACGCCTATATTACGAGCAGTACTTC

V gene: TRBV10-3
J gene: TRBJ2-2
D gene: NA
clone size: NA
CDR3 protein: CAISGGAGELFF
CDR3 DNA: TGTGCCATCAGTGGGGGAGCCGGGGAGCTGTTTTTT

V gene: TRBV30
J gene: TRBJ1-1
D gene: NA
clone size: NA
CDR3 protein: CAWSAPGPANTEAFF
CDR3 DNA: TGTGCCTGGAGTGCCCCGGGACCGGCGAACACTGAAGCTTTCTTT

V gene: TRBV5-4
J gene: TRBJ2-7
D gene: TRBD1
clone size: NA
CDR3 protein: CASNLQGPRFYEQYF
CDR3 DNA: TGTGCCAGCAACCTACAGGGGCCAAGATTTTACGAGCAGTACTTC

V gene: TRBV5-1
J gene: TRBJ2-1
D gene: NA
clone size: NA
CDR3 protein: CASSSDGLSSYNEQFF
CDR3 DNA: TGCGCCAGCAGCTCCGACGGACTGAGCTCCTACAATGAGCAGTTCTTC

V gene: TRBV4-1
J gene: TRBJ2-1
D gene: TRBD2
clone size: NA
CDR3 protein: CASSQTPGLAGSSYNEQFF
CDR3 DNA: TGCGCCAGCAGCCAAACTCCGGGACTAGCGGGTAGCTCCTACAATGAGCAGTTCTTC

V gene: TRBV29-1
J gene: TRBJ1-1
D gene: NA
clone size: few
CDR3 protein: CSVEDRGYTEAFF
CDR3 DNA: TGCAGCGTTGAAGACAGGGGCTACACTGAAGCTTTCTTT

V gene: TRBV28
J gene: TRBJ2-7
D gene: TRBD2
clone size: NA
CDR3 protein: CASQEAGGYEQYF
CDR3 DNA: TGTGCCAGCCAGGAAGCGGGAGGGTACGAGCAGTACTTC

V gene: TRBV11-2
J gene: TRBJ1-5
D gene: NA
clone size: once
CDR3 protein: CASSLGYGNQPQHF
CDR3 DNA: TGTGCCAGCAGCTTAGGGTACGGGAATCAGCCCCAGCATTTT

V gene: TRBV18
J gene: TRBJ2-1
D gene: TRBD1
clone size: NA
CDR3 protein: CASSPLPVDRVYNEQFF
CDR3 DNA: TGTGCCAGCTCACCACTACCAGTCGACAGGGTCTACAATGAGCAGTTCTTC

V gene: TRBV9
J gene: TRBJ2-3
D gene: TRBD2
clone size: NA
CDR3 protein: CASGLAGNRPTDTQYF
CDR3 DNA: TGTGCCAGTGGGCTAGCGGGAAATCGTCCCACAGATACGCAGTATTTT

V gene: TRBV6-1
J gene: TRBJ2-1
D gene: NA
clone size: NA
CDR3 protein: CASSETLKYNEQFF
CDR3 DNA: TGTGCCAGCAGTGAAACCCTTAAGTACAATGAGCAGTTCTTC

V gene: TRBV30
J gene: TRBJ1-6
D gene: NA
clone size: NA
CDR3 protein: CAPCRGNSPLHF
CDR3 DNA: TGTGCCCCCTGTAGGGGGAACTCACCCCTCCACTTT

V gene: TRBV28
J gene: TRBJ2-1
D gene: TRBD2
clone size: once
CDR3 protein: CASSLGGREFF
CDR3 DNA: TGTGCCAGCAGTTTAGGCGGGAGAGAGTTCTTC

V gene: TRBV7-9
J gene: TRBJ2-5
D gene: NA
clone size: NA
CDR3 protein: CASQRTGETQYF
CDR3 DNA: TGTGCCAGCCAGAGAACCGGGGAGACCCAGTACTTC

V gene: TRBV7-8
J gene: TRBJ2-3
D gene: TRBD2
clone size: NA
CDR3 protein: CASSPMGLAGERADTQYF
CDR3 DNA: TGTGCCAGCAGCCCCATGGGACTAGCGGGAGAAAGGGCAGATACGCAGTATTTT

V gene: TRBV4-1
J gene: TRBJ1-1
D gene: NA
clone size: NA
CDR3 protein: CASSQELSRQMNTEAFF
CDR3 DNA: TGCGCCAGCAGCCAAGAACTCTCACGGCAAATGAACACTGAAGCTTTCTTT

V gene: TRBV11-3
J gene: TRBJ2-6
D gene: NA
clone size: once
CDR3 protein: CASSPGLFSGANVLTF
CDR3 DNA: TGTGCCAGCAGCCCCGGACTGTTCTCTGGGGCCAACGTCCTGACTTTC

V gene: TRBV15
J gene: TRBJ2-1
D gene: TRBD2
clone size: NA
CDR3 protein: CATSSPSGINNEQFF
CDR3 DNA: TGTGCCACCAGCAGTCCTAGCGGGATAAACAATGAGCAGTTCTTC

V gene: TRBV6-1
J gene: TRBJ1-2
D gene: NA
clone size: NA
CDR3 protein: CASSSHPLDAAGYTF
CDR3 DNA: TGTGCCAGCAGTTCCCACCCCCTCGACGCAGCTGGCTACACCTTC

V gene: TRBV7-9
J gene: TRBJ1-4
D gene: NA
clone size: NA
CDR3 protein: CASSSRTVATNEKLFF
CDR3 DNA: TGTGCCAGCAGCTCTCGGACAGTTGCAACTAATGAAAAACTGTTTTTT

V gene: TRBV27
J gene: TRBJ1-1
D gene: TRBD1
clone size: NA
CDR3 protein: CASSPTGIPSGGAFF
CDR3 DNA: TGTGCCAGCAGTCCGACAGGGATTCCGTCTGGAGGAGCTTTCTTT

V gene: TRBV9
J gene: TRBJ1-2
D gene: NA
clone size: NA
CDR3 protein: CASSPSRTGLSGYTF
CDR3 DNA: TGTGCCAGCAGCCCATCTCGGACCGGCCTCAGCGGCTACACCTTC

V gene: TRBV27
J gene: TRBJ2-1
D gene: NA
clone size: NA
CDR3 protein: CASSIGFFNEQFF
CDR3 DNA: TGTGCCAGCAGTATAGGATTTTTCAATGAGCAGTTCTTC

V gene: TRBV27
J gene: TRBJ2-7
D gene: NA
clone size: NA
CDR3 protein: CASSLFRGPHEQYF
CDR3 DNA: TGTGCCAGCAGTTTATTCAGGGGTCCACACGAGCAGTACTTC

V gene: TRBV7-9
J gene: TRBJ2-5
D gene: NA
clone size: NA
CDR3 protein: CASRKTGPLQETQYF
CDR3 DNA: TGTGCCAGCAGAAAGACAGGACCCCTCCAAGAGACCCAGTACTTC

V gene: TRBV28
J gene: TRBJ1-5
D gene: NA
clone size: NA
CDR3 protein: CASSFSGYNQPQHF
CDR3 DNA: TGTGCCAGCAGTTTTTCGGGATACAATCAGCCCCAGCATTTT

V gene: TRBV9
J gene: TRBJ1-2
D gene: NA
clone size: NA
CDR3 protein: CASSRTDSYTF
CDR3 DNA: TGTGCCAGCAGCCGAACGGACAGCTACACCTTC

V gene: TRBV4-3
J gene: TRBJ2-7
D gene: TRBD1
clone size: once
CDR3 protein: CASSQVLGSGTGGSEQYF
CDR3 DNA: TGCGCCAGCAGCCAAGTTTTGGGGAGTGGGACAGGGGGATCCGAGCAGTACTTC

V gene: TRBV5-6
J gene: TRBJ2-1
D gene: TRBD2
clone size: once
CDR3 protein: CASSPGTSSYNEQFF
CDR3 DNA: TGTGCCAGCAGCCCAGGGACTAGCTCCTACAATGAGCAGTTCTTC

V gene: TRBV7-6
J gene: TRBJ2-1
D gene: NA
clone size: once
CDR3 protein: CASSLAKGLGGPDEQFF
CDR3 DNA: TGTGCCAGCAGCTTAGCGAAGGGTTTGGGGGGGCCCGATGAGCAGTTCTTC

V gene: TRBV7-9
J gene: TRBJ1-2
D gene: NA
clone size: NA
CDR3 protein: CASSPRTAYGYTF
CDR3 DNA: TGTGCCAGCAGCCCGAGGACAGCTTATGGCTACACCTTC